Listed here is a single TCR beta chain. Measured with immunoSEQ multiplex PCR; TCRdb has only the in-frame clones, and not every one. The table has around 7,400 clones, over 75% seen once. This sample was taken from a study of somatic mutations in cytotoxic T cells in rheumatoid arthritis. The sequence was collected from a woman in her seventies with rheumatoid arthritis. The sequencing input was CD8+ T cells sorted from blood.

Here the CDR3 reads CSVEGTGDYNEQFF. CDR3 nucleotide sequence: TGCAGCGTTGAAGGGACAGGGGACTACAATGAGCAGTTCTTC. The chain links TRBV29-1 to TRBJ2-1; TRBD1 agrees at 9 bases. The germline CDR1 and CDR2 sequences are SQVTM and ANQGSEA. This CDR3 spans 14 amino acids. V dropped 1 base and J dropped 3; count of bases not matched to a gene: 1.